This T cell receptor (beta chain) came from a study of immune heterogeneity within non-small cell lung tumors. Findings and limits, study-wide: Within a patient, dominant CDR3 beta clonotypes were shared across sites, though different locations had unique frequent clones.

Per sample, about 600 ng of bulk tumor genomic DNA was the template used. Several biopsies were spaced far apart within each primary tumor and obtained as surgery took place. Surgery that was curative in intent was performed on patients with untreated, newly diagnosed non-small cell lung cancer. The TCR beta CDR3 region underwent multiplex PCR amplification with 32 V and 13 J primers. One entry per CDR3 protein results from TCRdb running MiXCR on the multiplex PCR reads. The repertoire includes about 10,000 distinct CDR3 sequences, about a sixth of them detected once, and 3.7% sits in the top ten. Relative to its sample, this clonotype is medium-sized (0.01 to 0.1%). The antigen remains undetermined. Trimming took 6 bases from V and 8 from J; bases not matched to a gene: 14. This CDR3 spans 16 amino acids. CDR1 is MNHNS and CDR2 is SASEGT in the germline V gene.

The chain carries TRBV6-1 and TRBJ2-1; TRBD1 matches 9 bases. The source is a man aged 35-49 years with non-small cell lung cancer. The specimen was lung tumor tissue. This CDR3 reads CASSRGQGTSPYEQFF. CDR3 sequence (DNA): TGTGCCAGCAGCCGGGGACAGGGCACTTCCCCATATGAGCAGTTCTTC.